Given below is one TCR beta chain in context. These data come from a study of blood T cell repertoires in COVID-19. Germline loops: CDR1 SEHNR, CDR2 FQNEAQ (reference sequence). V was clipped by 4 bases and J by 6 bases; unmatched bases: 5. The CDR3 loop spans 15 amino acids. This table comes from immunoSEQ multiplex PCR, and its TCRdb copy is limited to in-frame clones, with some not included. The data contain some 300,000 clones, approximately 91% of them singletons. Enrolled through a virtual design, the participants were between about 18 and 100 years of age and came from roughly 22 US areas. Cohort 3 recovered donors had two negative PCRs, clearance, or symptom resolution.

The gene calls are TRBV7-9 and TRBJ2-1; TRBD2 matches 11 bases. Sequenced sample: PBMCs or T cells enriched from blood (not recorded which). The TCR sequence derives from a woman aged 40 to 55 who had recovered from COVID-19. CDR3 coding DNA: TGTGCCAGCAGCTCGGGACTAGCGGAGCTCAATGAGCAGTTCTTC. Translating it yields CASSSGLAELNEQFF.